These 6 T cell receptor beta chains share one sample of origin, sequenced in a study of blood T cells in healthy people across ages (dated by TCRdb to the mid-2010s). Receptors were amplified or captured by 5' RACE. Instrument on record: Illumina HiSeq 2500. A second PCR of about 6 to 11 cycles was performed with a sample-barcoded 5' primer and a J-beta primer mix. The public reads were run again by TCRdb, first through fastp at Q25 and then through MiXCR, and only productive beta chains were kept. Every entry covers one CDR3 protein and lists the most common genes and DNA from its rows. The sample contains about 1 million distinct CDR3 sequences, roughly 45% of them found a single time. The ten largest make up about 19% of the sample. Material for sequencing was blood. Receptors were obtained from a woman aged 60 to 75 in good health.

This clonotype was recorded many times. This chain connects TRBV20-1 to TRBJ2-7; a possible D gene is TRBD2 (6 bases). CDR3 size: 15 residues. V lost 3 bases and J 2 bases, leaving 17 bases between the germline ends. The V gene's germline CDR1 is DFQATT and CDR2 SNEGSKA (reference sequence). This chain's CDR3 is CSARVAEALTYEQYF. CDR3 DNA: TGCAGTGCTAGGGTAGCGGAAGCCCTTACCTACGAGCAGTACTTC.

This sequence joins TRBV19 and TRBJ2-1; 7 nucleotides line up with TRBD2. The CDR3 sequence is 19 residues long. Per germline, CDR1 LNHDA and CDR2 SQIVND (reference sequence). V lost 0 bases to trimming and J lost 2 bases; unmatched junction nucleotides: 13. This CDR3 is CASSIDHPGEGLAYNEQFF. CDR3 nucleotide sequence: TGTGCCAGTAGTATAGATCATCCCGGGGAGGGTTTGGCCTACAATGAGCAGTTCTTC.

This clonotype was counted a few times. The chain uses TRBV29-1 and TRBJ2-7, with a weak D call TRBD2 (5 bases). The CDR3 has 12 residues. Germline-derived CDR1 and CDR2 are SQVTM and ANQGSEA. V was shortened by 6 bases and J by 5 bases, with 14 bases between the two germline ends. The CDR3 is CSVRPAVHEQYF. The CDR3 nucleotides read TGCAGCGTCCGCCCAGCGGTCCACGAGCAGTACTTC.

V gene TRBV2 combines with J gene TRBJ2-7, with a weak D call TRBD2 (5 bases). This CDR3 spans 16 amino acids. Trimming removed 6 bases at V and 1 base at J, with 19 bases between. Germline assignment: CDR1 SNHLY and CDR2 FYNNEI. The CDR3 protein is CASRPLWMGASYEQYF. DNA for the CDR3: TGTGCCAGCAGGCCCCTTTGGATGGGAGCGTCCTACGAGCAGTACTTC.

This rearrangement joins TRBV18 to TRBJ1-1; possibly TRBD1 for D (5 bases). There are 16 residues in the CDR3. V was pared by 4 bases and J by 0 bases, with 15 bases between. The germline gives CDR1 KGHSH, CDR2 LQKENI. The CDR3 sequence: CASSRGRVGMNTEAFF. CDR3 nucleotide sequence: TGTGCCAGCTCACGGGGCAGGGTGGGGATGAACACTGAAGCTTTCTTT.

Here the CDR3 DNA reads TGTGCCATCAGTTTAGCGGAGGGGAGCTCCTACGAGCAGTACTTC. Protein sequence: CAISLAEGSSYEQYF. The V gene is TRBV10-3, the J gene TRBJ2-7, with D perhaps matching TRBD2 (6 bases). This CDR3 has 15 amino acids. V was shortened by 5 bases and J by 0 bases, with 14 bases between the two germline ends. CDR1 and CDR2 from the germline V gene are ENHRY and SYGVKD.